The next 17 T cell receptor beta chains were all read from a single sample in a study of shared clonotypes between healthy human individuals. The naive CD8 population came from CD45RO-negative cells selected for CCR7, without terminally differentiated effector memory CD45RA+ cells. The assay was immunoSEQ multiplex PCR, and TCRdb's table has in-frame clones only and misses some. Of some 2,000,000 clones listed, approximately 95% are singletons. The sequenced material came from naive CD8+ T cells sorted from blood. Receptors originate from a man in his late teens or twenties in good health.

V and J are TRBV7-9 and TRBJ2-7; TRBD1 agrees at 9 bases. The CDR3 is made up of 14 amino acids. From germline, CDR1 is SEHNR and CDR2 FQNEAQ (reference sequence). V trimming: 5 bases; J trimming: 0 bases; junction bases outside the gene matches: 2. Written as DNA, the CDR3 is TGTGCCAGCAGCGGGACAGGGAACTCCTACGAGCAGTACTTC. It codes for CASSGTGNSYEQYF. Full variable domain (rest looked up from reference TRBV7-9 and TRBJ2-7): DTGVSQNPRHKITKRGQNVTFRCDPISEHNRLYWYRQTLGQGPEFLTYFQNEAQLEKSRLLSDRFSAERPKGSFSTLEIQRTEQGDSAMYLCASSGTGNSYEQYFGPGTRLTVT.

CDR3 in amino acids: CASSLFGGNEQFF. The CDR3 DNA follows: TGTGCCAGCAGCTTATTTGGAGGGAACGAGCAGTTCTTC. This chain connects TRBV11-2 to TRBJ2-1; tentative D call: TRBD2 (6 bases). V was cut by 2 bases and J by 10 bases, with 12 bases left in between. The CDR3 spans 13 residues. CDR1 SGHAT and CDR2 FQNNGV come from the germline V gene. The full variable domain, its missing parts supplied by reference TRBV11-2 and TRBJ2-1, is EAGVAQSPRYKIIEKRQSVAFWCNPISGHATLYWYQQILGQGPKLLIQFQNNGVVDDSQLPKDRFSAERLKGVDSTLKIQPAKLEDSAVYLCASSLFGGNEQFFGPGTRLTVL.

This chain joins TRBV6-1 and TRBJ2-7; a possible D gene is TRBD1 (6 bases). Trimming removed 1 base at V and 3 bases at J, with 13 bases between. Germline CDR1 is MNHNS and CDR2 is SASEGT. The CDR3 has 15 amino acids. The CDR3 DNA sequence: TGTGCCAGCAGTGAAGAAGCCGGCAGGGGCTACGAGCAGTACTTC. Its protein product is CASSEEAGRGYEQYF.

The rearrangement links TRBV4-3 to TRBJ2-5; TRBD1 might be the D (5 bases). Per germline, CDR1 LGHNA and CDR2 YSLEER. V was cut by 0 bases and J by 4 bases, with 12 bases left in between. The CDR3 contains 15 residues. The CDR3 bases are TGCGCCAGCAGCCAAGATGGGGCTTTGGGAGAGACCCAGTACTTC. This translates into CASSQDGALGETQYF.

This clone was seen more than once but under ten times. The V gene is TRBV30, the J gene TRBJ2-5; 9 nucleotides agree with TRBD1. The CDR3 consists of 15 residues. Germline loops: CDR1 GTSNPN, CDR2 SVGIG (reference sequence). V gave up 5 bases and J gave up 4 bases; unmatched junction bases: 11. This CDR3 is CAWDRFGTGRETQYF. DNA for the CDR3: TGTGCCTGGGACAGATTCGGGACAGGGCGAGAGACCCAGTACTTC. The whole variable domain, filled in from reference TRBV30 and TRBJ2-5, reads SQTIHQWPATLVQPVGSPLSLECTVEGTSNPNLYWYRQAAGRGLQLLFYSVGIGQISSEVPQNLSASRPQDRQFILSSKKLLLSDSGFYLCAWDRFGTGRETQYFGPGTRLLVL.

In DNA, the CDR3 is TGCGCCAGCAGCTCGACTAGCGGGAGTGGTGTCGAGCAGTACTTC. Protein sequence: CASSSTSGSGVEQYF. The V call is TRBV5-1, the J call TRBJ2-7, with TRBD2 identical over 12 bases. V lost 3 bases, J lost 6 bases, and 7 bases stayed unmatched. Germline loops: CDR1 SGHRS, CDR2 YFSETQ. The length of the CDR3 is 15 residues.

The V gene is TRBV9, the J gene TRBJ1-1; 8 nucleotides agree with TRBD1. V dropped 3 bases and J dropped 4; count of bases not matched to a gene: 17. The germline gives CDR1 SGDLS, CDR2 YYNGEE. The CDR3 length is 18 residues. CDR3 in DNA: TGTGCCAGCAGCGCCCTAAGCCAGGGGGCTTTAATGGGCACTGAAGCTTTCTTT. Amino acids: CASSALSQGALMGTEAFF.

The J gene is TRBJ1-1, the V gene TRBV5-4; TRBD1 agrees at 10 bases. The germline CDR1 and CDR2 sequences are SGHNT and YYREEE (reference sequence). V shed 3 bases, J shed 6 bases, and the junction held 8 bases outside the gene matches. The CDR3 has 15 residues. In DNA, the CDR3 is TGTGCCAGCAGCTCATTGGGACAGGGGATATCTGAAGCTTTCTTT. Encoded protein: CASSSLGQGISEAFF.

The J gene is TRBJ2-1, the V gene TRBV28; 9 positions match TRBD1. The CDR3 length is 13 residues. CDR1 MDHEN and CDR2 SYDVKM come from the germline V gene. The junction had 3 bases not matched to a gene; V was cut back by 3 bases and J by 9 bases. This CDR3 reads CASSLTGGREQFF. CDR3 in DNA: TGTGCCAGCAGTTTGACAGGGGGTCGTGAGCAGTTCTTC.

As regards this clone: Other nucleotide sequences from this sample produce the same CDR3. The chain uses TRBV10-1 and TRBJ1-1; 7 nucleotides line up with TRBD1. CDR1 and CDR2 (germline): WNHNN, SYGVQD (reference sequence). After removal of 6 bases from V and 5 bases from J, the junction contained 3 bases not matched to a gene. This CDR3 has 12 amino acids. The CDR3 reads CASSETGTEAFF. CDR3 DNA sequence: TGCGCCAGCAGCGAGACAGGGACTGAAGCTTTCTTT.

The rearrangement links TRBV7-9 to TRBJ2-5; TRBD2 matches 9 bases. Trimming cost V 5 bases and J 5 bases; bases outside gene matches: 6. CDR1 and CDR2 from the germline V gene are SEHNR and FQNEAQ (reference sequence). The CDR3 spans 14 residues. The CDR3 nucleotides read TGTGCCAGCAGCCTTAGCGGGAGTAGCGAGACCCAGTACTTC. Translated: CASSLSGSSETQYF.

This rearrangement joins TRBV30 to TRBJ2-1, with TRBD1 identical over 7 bases. V was clipped by 2 bases and J by 4 bases; unmatched bases: 8. The CDR3 has 15 amino acids. Germline CDR1 is GTSNPN and CDR2 is SVGIG (reference sequence). The chain's CDR3 is CAWSPEDRPYNEQFF. CDR3 sequence (DNA): TGTGCCTGGAGTCCCGAGGACAGGCCTTACAATGAGCAGTTCTTC. The entire variable domain, with the rest obtained from reference TRBV30 and TRBJ2-1, is as follows: SQTIHQWPATLVQPVGSPLSLECTVEGTSNPNLYWYRQAAGRGLQLLFYSVGIGQISSEVPQNLSASRPQDRQFILSSKKLLLSDSGFYLCAWSPEDRPYNEQFFGPGTRLTVL.

The chain has TRBV5-1 and TRBJ2-3; 9 bases agree with TRBD2. The ends lost 2 bases at V and 5 bases at J; junction bases unmatched: 9. The CDR3 runs 16 residues. Germline CDR1 is SGHRS and CDR2 is YFSETQ. For the CDR3, the DNA is TGCGCCAGCAGCTTATTTGCTAGCGGGACGGGAGATACGCAGTATTTT. Translated: CASSLFASGTGDTQYF. Full variable domain (rest looked up from reference TRBV5-1 and TRBJ2-3): KAGVTQTPRYLIKTRGQQVTLSCSPISGHRSVSWYQQTPGQGLQFLFEYFSETQRNKGNFPGRFSGRQFSNSRSEMNVSTLELGDSALYLCASSLFASGTGDTQYFGPGTRLTVL.

Notes on this clone: The same CDR3 also results from other DNA sequences found in this sample. V usage is TRBV7-6 and J usage is TRBJ2-7; maybe TRBD2 (5 bases). The germline gives CDR1 SGHVS, CDR2 FNYEAQ. V lost 5 bases, J lost 3 bases, and 8 bases lay in between. This CDR3 has 12 amino acids. The CDR3 region is CASSPEGYEQYF. CDR3 sequence (DNA): TGTGCCAGCAGCCCTGAGGGCTACGAGCAGTACTTC.

As for this clone: Other DNA sequences in the sample encode the same CDR3. This chain's CDR3 is CASSFQGSNYGYTF. In DNA, the CDR3 is TGTGCCAGCAGTTTTCAGGGTTCCAACTATGGCTACACCTTC. This chain uses TRBV27 with TRBJ1-2; maybe TRBD1 (5 bases). The germline gives CDR1 MNHEY, CDR2 SMNVEV (reference sequence). This CDR3 region has 14 residues. Trimming removed 3 bases from V and 2 bases from J, with 10 bases in between.

The genes are TRBV5-8 and TRBJ1-5; no firm D call. Trimming stripped 0 bases from V and 4 bases from J, with 5 bases between. This CDR3 has 13 residues. Germline CDR1 is SGHTS and CDR2 is YDEGEE. The CDR3 DNA reads as TGTGCCAGCAGCTTGGTGGGGAATCAGCCCCAGCATTTT. Residues: CASSLVGNQPQHF.

This clone was detected once. Different DNA sequences within this sample yield the same CDR3. This chain uses TRBV28 with TRBJ2-7; TRBD2 might be the D (5 bases). CDR1 and CDR2 (germline): MDHEN, SYDVKM. CDR3 length: 13 residues. V was cut by 3 bases and J by 1 base, with 7 bases left in between. CDR3 nucleotides: TGTGCCAGCAGTTTTGGAGGTTCCTACGAGCAGTACTTC. Translated: CASSFGGSYEQYF.